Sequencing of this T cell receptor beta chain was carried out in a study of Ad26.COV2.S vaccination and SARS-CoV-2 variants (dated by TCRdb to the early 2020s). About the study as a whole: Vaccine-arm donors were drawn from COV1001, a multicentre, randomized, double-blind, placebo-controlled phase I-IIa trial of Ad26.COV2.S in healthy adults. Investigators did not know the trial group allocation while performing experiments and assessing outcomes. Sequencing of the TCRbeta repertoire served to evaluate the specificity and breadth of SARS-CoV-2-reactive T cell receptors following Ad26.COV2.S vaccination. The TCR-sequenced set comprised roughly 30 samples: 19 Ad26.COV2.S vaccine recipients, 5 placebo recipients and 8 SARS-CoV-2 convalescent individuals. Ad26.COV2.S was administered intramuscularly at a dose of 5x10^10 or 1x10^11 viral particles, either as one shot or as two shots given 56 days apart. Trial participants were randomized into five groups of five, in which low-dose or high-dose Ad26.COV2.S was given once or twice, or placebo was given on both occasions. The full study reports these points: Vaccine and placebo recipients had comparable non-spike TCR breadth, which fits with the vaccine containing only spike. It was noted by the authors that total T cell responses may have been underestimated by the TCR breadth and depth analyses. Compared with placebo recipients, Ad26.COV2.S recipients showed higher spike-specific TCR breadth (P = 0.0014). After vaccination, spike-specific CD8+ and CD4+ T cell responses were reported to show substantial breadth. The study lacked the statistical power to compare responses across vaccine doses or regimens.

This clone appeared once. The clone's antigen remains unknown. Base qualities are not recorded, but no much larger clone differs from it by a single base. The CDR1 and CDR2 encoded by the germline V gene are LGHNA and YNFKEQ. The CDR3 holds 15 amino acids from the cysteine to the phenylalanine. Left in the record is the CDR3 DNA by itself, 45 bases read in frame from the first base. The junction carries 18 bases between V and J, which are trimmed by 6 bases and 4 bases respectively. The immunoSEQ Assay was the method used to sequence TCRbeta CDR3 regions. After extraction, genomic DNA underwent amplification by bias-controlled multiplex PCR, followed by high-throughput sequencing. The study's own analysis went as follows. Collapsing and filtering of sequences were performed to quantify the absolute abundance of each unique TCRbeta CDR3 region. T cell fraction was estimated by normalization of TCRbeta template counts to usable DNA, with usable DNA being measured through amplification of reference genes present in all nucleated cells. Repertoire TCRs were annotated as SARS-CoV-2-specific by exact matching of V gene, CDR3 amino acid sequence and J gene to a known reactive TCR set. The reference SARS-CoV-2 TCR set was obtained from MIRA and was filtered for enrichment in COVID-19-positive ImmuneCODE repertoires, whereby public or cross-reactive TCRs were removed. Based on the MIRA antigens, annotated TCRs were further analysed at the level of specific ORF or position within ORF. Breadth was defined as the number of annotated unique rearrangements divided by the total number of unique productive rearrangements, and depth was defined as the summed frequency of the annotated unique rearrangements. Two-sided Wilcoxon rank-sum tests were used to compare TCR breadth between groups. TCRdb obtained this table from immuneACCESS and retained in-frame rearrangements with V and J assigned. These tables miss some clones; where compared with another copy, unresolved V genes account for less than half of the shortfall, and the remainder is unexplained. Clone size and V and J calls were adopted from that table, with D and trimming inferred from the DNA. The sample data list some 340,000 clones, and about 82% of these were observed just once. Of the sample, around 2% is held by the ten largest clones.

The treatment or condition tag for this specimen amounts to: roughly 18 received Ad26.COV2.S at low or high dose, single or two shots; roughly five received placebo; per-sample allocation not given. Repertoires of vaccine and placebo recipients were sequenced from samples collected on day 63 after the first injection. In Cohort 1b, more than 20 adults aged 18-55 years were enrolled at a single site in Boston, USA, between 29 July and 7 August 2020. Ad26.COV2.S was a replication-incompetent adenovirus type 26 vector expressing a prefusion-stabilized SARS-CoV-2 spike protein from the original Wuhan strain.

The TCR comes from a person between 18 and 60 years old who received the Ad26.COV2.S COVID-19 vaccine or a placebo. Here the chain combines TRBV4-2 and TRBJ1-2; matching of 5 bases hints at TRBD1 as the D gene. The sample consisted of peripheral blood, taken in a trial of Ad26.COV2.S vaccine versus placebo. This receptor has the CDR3 CASRIPPRDGYGYTF. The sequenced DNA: TGTGCCAGCAGGATTCCCCCCAGGGATGGCTATGGCTACACCTTC.